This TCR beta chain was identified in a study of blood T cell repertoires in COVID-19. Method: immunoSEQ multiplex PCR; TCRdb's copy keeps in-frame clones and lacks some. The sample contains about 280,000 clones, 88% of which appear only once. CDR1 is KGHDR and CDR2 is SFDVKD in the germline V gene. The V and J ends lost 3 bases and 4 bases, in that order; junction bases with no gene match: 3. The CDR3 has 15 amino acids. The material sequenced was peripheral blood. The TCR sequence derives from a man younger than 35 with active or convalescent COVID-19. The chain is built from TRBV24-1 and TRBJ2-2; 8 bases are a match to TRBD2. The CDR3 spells CATSDPGTSTGELFF. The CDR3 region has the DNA TGTGCCACCAGTGATCCCGGGACTAGCACCGGGGAGCTGTTTTTT.